This T cell receptor (beta chain) was captured by sequencing in a study of T cell responses to AZD1222 COVID-19 vaccine. Profiled with immunoSEQ multiplex PCR; TCRdb holds only in-frame clones, not every one. This table holds roughly 69,000 clones, over 70% found once. Germline assignment: CDR1 LGHDT and CDR2 YNNKEL (reference sequence). CDR3 size: 14 residues. Trimming took off 5 bases at V and 7 bases at J, with 17 bases between the two ends. This clonotype was obtained from an adult who received the AZD1222 COVID-19 vaccine. V and J are TRBV3-1 (or the pseudogene TRBV3-2) and TRBJ1-1, with D unclear. The sequencing used peripheral blood, collected 28 days after the second AZD1222 dose. The CDR3 is CASSSSHNSHEAFF. DNA for the CDR3: TGTGCCAGCAGCTCCTCTCATAACAGCCATGAAGCTTTCTTT.